This T cell receptor (beta chain) is from a study of Graves' ophthalmopathy and Graves' hyperthyroidism. Establishment of the diagnosis relied upon clinical symptoms, serum thyroxine, TRAb, thyroid ultrasound and orbital computed tomography. This clonotype has a handful of counts. The authors amplified TCR beta CDR3 regions from RNA transcripts. The workflow started with a first-round RT-PCR run with HTBI primers and then moved on to a second-round multiplex PCR. MiXCR, applied by TCRdb to the multiplex PCR reads, yields one record per CDR3 protein. The sample yields approximately 410,000 distinct CDR3 sequences, about 16% seen once. Between the trimmed V and J ends, which lost 3 bases and 5 bases, there was a span of 5 bases. CDR1 and CDR2 (germline): MGHRA, YSYEKL. The CDR3 sequence is 12 residues long.

The J gene is TRBJ1-3, the V gene TRBV4-1; D is unresolved. Material for sequencing was peripheral blood. The source of this sequence is a woman between 18 and 30 years old with stable Graves' hyperthyroidism. The CDR3: CASSHMRNTIYF. In nucleotides, the CDR3 is TGCGCCAGCAGCCACATGAGAAACACCATATATTTT.